This passage covers 24 T cell receptor beta chains from one sample sequenced in a study of CD8+ T cells in alopecia areata. Extraction and reverse transcription of RNA yielded cDNA as the sequencing template. Libraries were prepared by immunoSEQ multiplex PCR; TCRdb keeps only in-frame clonotypes and omits some of them. The sample lists some 180,000 clones, less than 70% occurring once. Treatment noted: oral pan-JAK inhibitor, 5-10 mg twice daily. The material was CD8+ T cells sorted from blood, obtained at week 24, from a patient treated with tofacitinib. These receptors all come from a human donor with alopecia areata.

V is TRBV7-9 and J is TRBJ2-5, with 8 bases matching TRBD2. The CDR3 length is 16 residues. CDR1 SEHNR and CDR2 FQNEAQ come from the germline V gene (reference sequence). J lost 5 bases, V lost 5 bases, and 13 bases had no gene match. CDR3 bases: TGTGCCAGCAGCCCAGAGCATAGCGGGGCCCGGGAGACCCAGTACTTC. As protein: CASSPEHSGARETQYF.

The chain carries TRBV7-2 and TRBJ2-7; D gene unclear. CDR1 SGHTA and CDR2 FQGNSA come from the germline V gene. Trimming stripped 1 base from V and 1 base from J, with 8 bases between. The CDR3 contains 14 residues. CDR3: CASSLDLPSYEQYF. CDR3 DNA: TGTGCCAGCAGCTTAGATCTACCATCCTACGAGCAGTACTTC.

V and J are TRBV19 and TRBJ1-1; D gene unclear. This CDR3 comprises 13 residues. The V end was cut by 3 bases, the J end by 5 bases, with 10 bases between. Germline V lookup: CDR1 LNHDA, CDR2 SQIVND (reference sequence). This CDR3 reads CASSMAGVTEAFF. The DNA of the CDR3 is TGTGCCAGTAGTATGGCGGGTGTAACTGAAGCTTTCTTT.

The chain uses TRBV9 and TRBJ1-1; D is perhaps TRBD1 (5 bases). The CDR3 length is 15 residues. V lost 4 bases, J lost 0 bases, and 13 bases lay in between. Germline V gene data show CDR1 as SGDLS and CDR2 as YYNGEE. As DNA, the CDR3 is TGTGCCAGCAGCCCCCGACAGATTATGAACACTGAAGCTTTCTTT. Translated, it gives CASSPRQIMNTEAFF. Full variable domain (remainder filled in from reference TRBV9 and TRBJ1-1): DSGVTQTPKHLITATGQRVTLRCSPRSGDLSVYWYQQSLDQGLQFLIQYYNGEERAKGNILERFSAQQFPDLHSELNLSSLELGDSALYFCASSPRQIMNTEAFFGQGTRLTVV.

The rearrangement joins TRBV27 to TRBJ2-7, with a possible D match to TRBD1 (6 bases). Looked up from germline, CDR1 is MNHEY and CDR2 is SMNVEV (reference sequence). The CDR3 consists of 14 residues. V was clipped by 5 bases and J by 1 base, with 12 bases between them. The CDR3 protein is CASSQDSHSYEQYF. In DNA, the CDR3 is TGTGCCAGCAGTCAGGACAGTCATTCCTACGAGCAGTACTTC.

The gene calls are TRBV6-5 and TRBJ2-7, with D unresolved. The CDR3 covers 13 residues. Trimming took off 5 bases at V and 4 bases at J, with 12 bases between the two ends. The germline V gene has CDR1 MNHEY and CDR2 SVGAGI. CDR3 DNA: TGTGCCAGCAGTGTGGGTCCCACTTACGAGCAGTACTTC. It specifies CASSVGPTYEQYF.

The chain combines TRBV30 with TRBJ1-1, with D perhaps TRBD1 (5 bases). CDR3 length: 15 residues. Per the germline V gene, CDR1 is GTSNPN and CDR2 is SVGIG (reference sequence). Trimming left V 3 bases short and J 1 base short, with 15 bases between. The CDR3 spells CAWSAFWGQNTEAFF. CDR3 bases: TGTGCCTGGAGCGCCTTTTGGGGCCAGAACACTGAAGCTTTCTTT.

This clone occurred a few times. The chain has TRBV27 and TRBJ2-2, with a tentative D call TRBD2 (5 bases). V was pared by 6 bases and J by 0 bases, with 11 bases between. The germline gives CDR1 MNHEY, CDR2 SMNVEV (reference sequence). This CDR3 spans 15 amino acids. CDR3 sequence: CASRLRGSNTGELFF. CDR3 DNA: TGTGCCAGCAGGCTCCGAGGGTCGAACACCGGGGAGCTGTTTTTT.

CDR3 sequence (DNA): TGTGCCAGCAGCCCAAGGACCCGCTACGAGCAGTACTTC. As protein: CASSPRTRYEQYF. J is TRBJ2-7 and V is TRBV7-9; D is unresolved. V gave up 5 bases and J gave up 3 bases, with 11 bases separating them. Germline CDR1 and CDR2: SEHNR and FQNEAQ (reference sequence). This CDR3 has 13 residues.

This clone was found a few times. This chain uses TRBV14 with TRBJ2-1, with D uncertain. Germline-derived CDR1 and CDR2 are SGHDN and FVKESK. The germline V and J ends were trimmed by 3 bases and 8 bases, with 8 bases remaining between them. The CDR3 has 12 residues. The CDR3 sequence is CASSQTPDEQFF. The CDR3 DNA reads as TGTGCCAGCAGCCAGACCCCCGATGAGCAGTTCTTC.

The V gene is TRBV6-1, the J gene TRBJ1-2, with a possible D match to TRBD1 (6 bases). Germline values: CDR1 MNHNS, CDR2 SASEGT. The CDR3 has 12 residues. V was pared by 7 bases and J by 8 bases, with 14 bases between. CDR3 in amino acids: CASTEGGLGYTF. DNA of the CDR3: TGTGCCAGCACCGAGGGGGGTTTGGGCTACACCTTC.

This chain joins TRBV4-1 and TRBJ2-3, with D possibly being TRBD2 (6 bases). Trimming left V 4 bases short and J 1 base short, with 9 bases between. CDR3 length equals 14 residues. Germline V gene sequence: CDR1 MGHRA, CDR2 YSYEKL. The CDR3 is CASSPERGTDTQYF. The CDR3 DNA follows: TGCGCCAGCAGCCCAGAGCGGGGCACAGATACGCAGTATTTT.

V gene TRBV28 combines with J gene TRBJ2-3; no definite D call. Trimming cost V 2 bases and J 0 bases, with 9 bases left between them. The CDR3 totals 15 residues. Germline loops: CDR1 MDHEN, CDR2 SYDVKM. The CDR3 spells CASSLMDGSTDTQYF. The CDR3 DNA is TGTGCCAGCAGTTTAATGGACGGGAGCACAGATACGCAGTATTTT.

V usage is TRBV15 and J usage is TRBJ1-5, with D perhaps matching TRBD1 (6 bases). The V gene's germline CDR1 is LNHNV and CDR2 YYDKDF (reference sequence). The germline V and J ends were trimmed by 5 bases and 7 bases, with 9 bases remaining between them. The CDR3 has 12 amino acids. This chain's CDR3 is CATSVQGQPQHF. The CDR3 nucleotides read TGTGCCACCAGCGTACAGGGCCAGCCCCAGCATTTT.

In this sample, this clone turned up once. The rearrangement joins TRBV30 to TRBJ1-6, with D uncertain. Germline V CDR1 and CDR2: GTSNPN, SVGIG (reference sequence). The V and J ends lost 0 bases and 10 bases respectively, with 13 bases between them. CDR3 length: 14 residues. CDR3 nucleotide sequence: TGTGCCTGGAGTGTACTGGGGTTAGGCTCACCCCTCCACTTT. Translation: CAWSVLGLGSPLHF.

This clone was seen only a few times. The chain combines TRBV30 with TRBJ1-1; D gene ambiguous. CDR1 is GTSNPN and CDR2 is SVGIG in the germline V gene (reference sequence). This CDR3 contains 15 residues. The V and J ends lost 0 bases and 3 bases respectively, with 14 bases between them. In DNA form, the CDR3 reads TGTGCCTGGAGTGTGTCAAATAACCGGGACACTGAAGCTTTCTTT. Amino acid sequence: CAWSVSNNRDTEAFF.

V usage is TRBV4-3 and J usage is TRBJ2-7, with a tentative D call TRBD1 (5 bases). The germline V gene has CDR1 LGHNA and CDR2 YSLEER. With 2 bases removed from V and 0 bases from J, the gap between germline ends came to 8 bases. The CDR3 totals 14 residues. The CDR3 is CASSQYQGSYEQYF. CDR3 nucleotide sequence: TGCGCCAGCAGCCAATATCAGGGCTCCTACGAGCAGTACTTC.

This chain uses TRBV4-3 with TRBJ2-5, with 7 bases aligning to TRBD2. V was clipped by 3 bases and J by 9 bases; unmatched bases: 16. The CDR3 totals 16 residues. The germline CDR1 and CDR2 sequences are LGHNA and YSLEER. The CDR3 bases are TGCGCCAGCAGCCAGAGCCGGGGGAGGGAACTGGATCCCCAGTACTTC. Amino acid sequence: CASSQSRGRELDPQYF.

The J gene is TRBJ1-1, the V gene TRBV10-3; weak D call: TRBD1 (6 bases). V was clipped by 3 bases and J by 0 bases, with 17 bases between them. The CDR3 spans 17 residues. Germline V gene data show CDR1 as ENHRY and CDR2 as SYGVKD. The CDR3 DNA reads TGTGCCATCAGTGATGATTCGGGGGCAGCGTTGAACACTGAAGCTTTCTTT. This sequence encodes CAISDDSGAALNTEAFF.

There are a few counts of this clone. V and J are TRBV4-1 and TRBJ1-1; D is ambiguous. Germline values: CDR1 MGHRA, CDR2 YSYEKL. V was pared by 0 bases and J by 8 bases, with 4 bases between. The CDR3 sequence is 11 residues long. CDR3 sequence: CASSQDREAFF. CDR3 bases: TGCGCCAGCAGCCAAGATAGGGAAGCTTTCTTT.

For the CDR3, the DNA is TGTGCCAGCATCGGACAGGGGGCTTACGAGCAGTACTTC. It is translated as CASIGQGAYEQYF. V is TRBV7-2 and J is TRBJ2-7; 11 nucleotides match TRBD1. CDR3 length: 13 amino acids. J was trimmed by 4 bases and V by 7 bases; bases with no gene match: 3. Germline-derived CDR1 and CDR2 are SGHTA and FQGNSA.

With respect to this clone: The same CDR3 is also encoded by other DNA sequences in this sample. The chain links TRBV7-9 to TRBJ2-1; the D is unclear. The germline V and J ends were trimmed by 0 bases and 0 bases, with 6 bases remaining between them. The CDR3 loop spans 15 amino acids. CDR1 SEHNR and CDR2 FQNEAQ come from the germline V gene (reference sequence). CDR3 DNA: TGTGCCAGCAGCTTAGCGGCTAGCTCCTACAATGAGCAGTTCTTC. Its protein is CASSLAASSYNEQFF.

The rearrangement uses TRBV4-3 and TRBJ1-2, with D hard to call. The CDR3 sequence is 15 residues long. The germline CDR1 and CDR2 sequences are LGHNA and YSLEER. The V end was cut by 0 bases, the J end by 4 bases, with 12 bases between. The chain's CDR3 is CASSQERTDIYGYTF. The CDR3 coding sequence is TGCGCCAGCAGCCAAGAAAGAACAGACATCTATGGCTACACCTTC.

The rearrangement uses TRBV27 and TRBJ1-2; no clear D. The germline CDR1 and CDR2 sequences are MNHEY and SMNVEV (reference sequence). This CDR3 comprises 15 residues. The V and J ends lost 5 bases and 5 bases respectively, with 18 bases between them. CDR3 nucleotides: TGTGCCAGCAGTCAAAGATGGTCAGAGCCATATGGCTACACCTTC. It yields the protein CASSQRWSEPYGYTF.